The next 2 T cell receptor beta chains were all read from a single sample in a study of blood T cells in healthy people across ages. Alongside a J-beta primer mix, a sample-barcoded 5' primer served in a second PCR lasting about 6 to 12 cycles. TCRdb itself ran the 5' RACE reads through MiXCR, one entry per CDR3 protein. This table has around 1.1 million distinct CDR3 sequences, 30% to 40% appearing once. Sequenced input: blood. The receptors here all came from a man aged 18-30 years in good health.

A few counts support this clonotype. The V gene is TRBV27, the J gene TRBJ2-3; TRBD1 agrees at 7 bases. Germline values: CDR1 MNHEY, CDR2 SMNVEV (reference sequence). J lost 2 bases, V lost 6 bases, and 8 bases had no gene match. CDR3 size: 15 residues. In DNA, the CDR3 is TGTGCCAGCAGGAACCGGGACAGAACCACAGATACGCAGTATTTT. It yields the protein CASRNRDRTTDTQYF.

This clonotype was seen a single time. A much larger clone differs by one base, so this may be a read error. The chain uses TRBV7-3 and TRBJ2-2, with unresolved D. The germline V gene has CDR1 SGHTA and CDR2 FQGTGA. There are 16 residues in the CDR3. CDR3 loop: CASNLNGGSNTGELFF. For the CDR3, the DNA is TGTGCCAGCAACTTAAATGGTGGCAGCAACACCGGGGAGCTGTTTTTT.